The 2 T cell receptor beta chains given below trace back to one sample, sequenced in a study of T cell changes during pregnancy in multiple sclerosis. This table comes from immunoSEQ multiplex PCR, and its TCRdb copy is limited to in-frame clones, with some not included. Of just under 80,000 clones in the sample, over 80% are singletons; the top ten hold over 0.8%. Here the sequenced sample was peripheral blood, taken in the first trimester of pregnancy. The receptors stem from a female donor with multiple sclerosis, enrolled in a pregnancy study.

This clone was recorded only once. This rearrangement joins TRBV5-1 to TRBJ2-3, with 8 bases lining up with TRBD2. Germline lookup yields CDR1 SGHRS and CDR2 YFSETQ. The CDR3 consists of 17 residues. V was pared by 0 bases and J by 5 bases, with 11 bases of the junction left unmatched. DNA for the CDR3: TGCGCCAGCAGCTTGGCCCGGGACGGGGGGGCCAGAGATACGCAGTATTTT. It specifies CASSLARDGGARDTQYF.

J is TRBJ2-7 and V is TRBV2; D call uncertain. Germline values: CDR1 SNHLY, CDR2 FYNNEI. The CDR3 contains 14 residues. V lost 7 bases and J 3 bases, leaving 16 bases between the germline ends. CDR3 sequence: CASKGRLMNYEQYF. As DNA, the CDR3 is TGTGCCAGCAAAGGCAGACTGATGAACTACGAGCAGTACTTC.